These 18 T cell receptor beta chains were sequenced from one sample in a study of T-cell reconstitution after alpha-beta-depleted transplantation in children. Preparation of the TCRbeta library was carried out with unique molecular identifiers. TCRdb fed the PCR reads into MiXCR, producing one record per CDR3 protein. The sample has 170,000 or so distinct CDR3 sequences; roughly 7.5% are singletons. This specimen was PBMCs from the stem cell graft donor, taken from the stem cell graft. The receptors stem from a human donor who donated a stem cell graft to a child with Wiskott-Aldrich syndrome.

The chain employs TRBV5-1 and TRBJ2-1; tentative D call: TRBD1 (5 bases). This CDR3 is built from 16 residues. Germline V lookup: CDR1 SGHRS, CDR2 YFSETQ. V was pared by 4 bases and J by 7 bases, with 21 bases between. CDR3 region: CASSPQQVPQGNEQFF. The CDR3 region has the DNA TGCGCCAGCAGCCCCCAACAGGTCCCTCAAGGGAATGAGCAGTTCTTC.

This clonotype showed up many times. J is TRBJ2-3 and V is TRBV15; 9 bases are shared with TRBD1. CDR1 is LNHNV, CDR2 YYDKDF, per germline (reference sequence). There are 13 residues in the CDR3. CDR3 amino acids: CDERDRESDTQYF. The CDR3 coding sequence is TGTGACGAAAGGGACAGGGAGTCAGATACGCAGTATTTT.

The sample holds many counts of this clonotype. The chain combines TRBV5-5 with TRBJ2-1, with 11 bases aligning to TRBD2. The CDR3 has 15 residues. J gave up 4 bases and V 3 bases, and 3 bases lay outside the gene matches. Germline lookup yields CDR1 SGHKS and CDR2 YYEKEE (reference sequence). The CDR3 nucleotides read TGTGCCAGCAGCTCGGGACTAGCGGATTACAATGAGCAGTTCTTC. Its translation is CASSSGLADYNEQFF.

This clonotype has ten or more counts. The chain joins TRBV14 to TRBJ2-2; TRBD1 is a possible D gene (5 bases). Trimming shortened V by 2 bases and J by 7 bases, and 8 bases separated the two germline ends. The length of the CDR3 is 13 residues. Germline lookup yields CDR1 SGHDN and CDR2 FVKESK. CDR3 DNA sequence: TGTGCCAGCAGCCAATCAAGGGGCGGGGAGCTGTTTTTT. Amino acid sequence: CASSQSRGGELFF. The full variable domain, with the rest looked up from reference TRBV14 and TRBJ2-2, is EAGVTQFPSHSVIEKGQTVTLRCDPISGHDNLYWYRRVMGKEIKFLLHFVKESKQDESGMPNNRFLAERTGGTYSTLKVQPAELEDSGVYFCASSQSRGGELFFGEGSRLTVL.

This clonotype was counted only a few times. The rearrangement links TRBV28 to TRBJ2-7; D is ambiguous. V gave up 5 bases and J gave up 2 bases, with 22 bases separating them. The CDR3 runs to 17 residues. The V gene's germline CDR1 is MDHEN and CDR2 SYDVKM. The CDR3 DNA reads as TGTGCCAGCAGTCCCCGTTGGGCCCTTCACGGCCCCTACGAGCAGTACTTC. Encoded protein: CASSPRWALHGPYEQYF.

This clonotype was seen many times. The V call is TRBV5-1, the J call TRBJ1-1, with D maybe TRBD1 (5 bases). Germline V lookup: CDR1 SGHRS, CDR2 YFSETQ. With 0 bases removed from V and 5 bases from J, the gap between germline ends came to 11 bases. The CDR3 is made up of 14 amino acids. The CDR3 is CASSLETGWTEAFF. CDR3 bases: TGCGCCAGCAGCTTGGAAACAGGATGGACTGAAGCTTTCTTT.

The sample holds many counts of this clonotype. Here the CDR3 DNA reads TGCGCCAGCAGCTTGGAGAGTCCTTACAATGAGCAGTTCTTC. Amino acid sequence: CASSLESPYNEQFF. This chain connects TRBV5-1 to TRBJ2-1; D is undetermined. Germline V CDR1 and CDR2: SGHRS, YFSETQ. This CDR3 is 14 amino acids long. V lost 0 bases and J 4 bases, leaving 8 bases between the germline ends.

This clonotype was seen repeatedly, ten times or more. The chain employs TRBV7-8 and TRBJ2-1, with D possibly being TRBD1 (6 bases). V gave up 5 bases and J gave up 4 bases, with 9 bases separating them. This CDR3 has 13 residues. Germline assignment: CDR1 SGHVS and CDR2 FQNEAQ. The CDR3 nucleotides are TGTGCCAGCAGCCAAACAGGGTACAATGAGCAGTTCTTC. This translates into CASSQTGYNEQFF.

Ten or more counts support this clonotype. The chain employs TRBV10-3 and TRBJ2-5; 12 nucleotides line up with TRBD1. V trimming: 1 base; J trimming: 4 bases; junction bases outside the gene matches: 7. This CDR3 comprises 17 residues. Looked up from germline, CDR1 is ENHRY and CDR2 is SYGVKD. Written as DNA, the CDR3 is TGTGCCATCAGTGAGTGGGGGACAGGGGGCTCCCGAGAGACCCAGTACTTC. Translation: CAISEWGTGGSRETQYF.

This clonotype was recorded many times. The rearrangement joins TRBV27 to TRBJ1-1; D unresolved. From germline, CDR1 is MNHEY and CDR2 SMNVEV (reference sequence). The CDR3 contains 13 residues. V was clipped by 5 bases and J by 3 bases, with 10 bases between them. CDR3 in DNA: TGTGCCAGCAGTGTGGCGTCTTACACTGAAGCTTTCTTT. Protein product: CASSVASYTEAFF.

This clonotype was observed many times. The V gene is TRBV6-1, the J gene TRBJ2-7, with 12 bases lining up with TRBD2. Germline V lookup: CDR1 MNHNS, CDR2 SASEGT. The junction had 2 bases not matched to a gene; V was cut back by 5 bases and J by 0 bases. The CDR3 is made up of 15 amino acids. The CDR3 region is CASSTTSGSSYEQYF. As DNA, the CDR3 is TGTGCCAGCAGTACGACTAGCGGGAGCTCCTACGAGCAGTACTTC.

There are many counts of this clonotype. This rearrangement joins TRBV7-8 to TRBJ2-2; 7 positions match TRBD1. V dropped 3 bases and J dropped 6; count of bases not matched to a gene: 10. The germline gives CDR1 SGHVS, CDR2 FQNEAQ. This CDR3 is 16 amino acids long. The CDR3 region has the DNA TGTGCCAGCAGCTTCCGACAGGGTTTATTTGCCGGGGAGCTGTTTTTT. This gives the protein CASSFRQGLFAGELFF.

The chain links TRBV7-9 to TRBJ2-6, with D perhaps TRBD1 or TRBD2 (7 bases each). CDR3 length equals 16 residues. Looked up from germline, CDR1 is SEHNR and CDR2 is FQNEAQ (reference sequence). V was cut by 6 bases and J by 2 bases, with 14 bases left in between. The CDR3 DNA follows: TGTGCCAGCAGGGAGGGAGGGGGCACTGGGGCCAACGTCCTGACTTTC. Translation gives CASREGGGTGANVLTF. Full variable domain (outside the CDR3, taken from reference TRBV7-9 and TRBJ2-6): DTGVSQNPRHKITKRGQNVTFRCDPISEHNRLYWYRQTLGQGPEFLTYFQNEAQLEKSRLLSDRFSAERPKGSFSTLEIQRTEQGDSAMYLCASREGGGTGANVLTFGAGSRLTVL.

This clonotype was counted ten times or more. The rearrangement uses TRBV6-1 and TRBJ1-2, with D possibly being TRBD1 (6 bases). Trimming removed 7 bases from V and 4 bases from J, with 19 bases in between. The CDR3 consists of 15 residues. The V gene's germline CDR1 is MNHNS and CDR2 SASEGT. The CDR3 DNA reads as TGTGCCAGCATTCGGCAAGGGCAGGGGACCTATGGCTACACCTTC. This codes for CASIRQGQGTYGYTF.

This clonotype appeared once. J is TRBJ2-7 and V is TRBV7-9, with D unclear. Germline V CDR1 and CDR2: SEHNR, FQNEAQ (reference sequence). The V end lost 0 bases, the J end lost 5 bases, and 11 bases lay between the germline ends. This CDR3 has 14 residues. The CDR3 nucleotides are TGTGCCAGCAGCTTAGCGCCCCGCCTTCACGAGCAGTACTTC. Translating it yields CASSLAPRLHEQYF.

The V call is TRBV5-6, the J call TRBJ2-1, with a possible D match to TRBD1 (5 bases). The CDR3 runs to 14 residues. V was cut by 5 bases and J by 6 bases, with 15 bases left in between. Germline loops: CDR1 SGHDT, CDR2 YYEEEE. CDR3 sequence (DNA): TGTGCCAGCAGAAGCGAGCCCCAGGGCAATGAGCAGTTCTTC. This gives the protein CASRSEPQGNEQFF.

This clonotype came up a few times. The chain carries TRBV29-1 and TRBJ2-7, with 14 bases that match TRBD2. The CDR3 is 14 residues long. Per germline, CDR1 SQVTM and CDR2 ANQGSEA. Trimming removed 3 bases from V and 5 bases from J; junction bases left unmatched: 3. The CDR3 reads CSVEGTSGSNEQYF. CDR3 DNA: TGCAGCGTTGAGGGGACTAGCGGGAGTAACGAGCAGTACTTC.

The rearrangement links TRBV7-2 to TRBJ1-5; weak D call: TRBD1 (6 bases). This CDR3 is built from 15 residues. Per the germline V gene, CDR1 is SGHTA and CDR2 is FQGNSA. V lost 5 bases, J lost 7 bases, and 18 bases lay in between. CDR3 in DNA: TGTGCCAGCAGCCTTCCGGGGGGCGCCGACCAGCCCCAGCATTTT. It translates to CASSLPGGADQPQHF.